The T cell receptor beta chain described here comes from a study of blood T cell repertoires in COVID-19. CDR3 length equals 13 residues. CDR1 SNHLY and CDR2 FYNNEI come from the germline V gene. Trimming took 4 bases from V and 3 from J; bases not matched to a gene: 3. TCRdb keeps only in-frame clones here, not all; method: immunoSEQ multiplex PCR. The profile shows 300,000 or so clones, more than 85% of them singletons. The receptor was isolated from a woman aged 30 to 39 who had recovered from COVID-19. This chain links TRBV2 with TRBJ2-7, with 7 bases aligning to TRBD2. Material for sequencing was PBMCs or T cells enriched from blood (not recorded which). The CDR3 is CASSVSGGYEQYF. For the CDR3, the DNA is TGTGCCAGCAGTGTGTCGGGGGGCTACGAGCAGTACTTC.